The 4 T cell receptor beta chains listed next were all sequenced from one sample in a study of T cell responses to AZD1222 COVID-19 vaccine (dated by TCRdb to the early 2020s). Library generation was performed with the immunoSEQ multiplex PCR assay. The table comes from immuneACCESS by way of TCRdb, which keeps in-frame sequences with V and J called. Part of the clones is missing from these tables; in studies checked, under half for an unresolved V gene and the rest for unknown reasons. Across this sample there are roughly 150,000 clones, with about 92% seen only once. Together, the top ten hold less than 3.5% of the sample. In the paper's terms, the time point label means: about 28 days (+/-7) after the second vaccine dose. The sample here was peripheral blood, taken 28 days after the second AZD1222 dose. The receptors originated from an adult who received the AZD1222 COVID-19 vaccine.

V usage is TRBV5-6 and J usage is TRBJ1-4; D is undetermined. The CDR3 spans 15 residues. CDR1 SGHDT and CDR2 YYEEEE come from the germline V gene. V lost 4 bases to trimming and J lost 7 bases, with 17 bases between them. In nucleotides, the CDR3 is TGTGCCAGCAGCATCGACACCCGCGCCGGTGAAAAACTGTTTTTT. Encoded protein: CASSIDTRAGEKLFF. Variable domain in full (rest from reference TRBV5-6 and TRBJ1-4): DAGVTQSPTHLIKTRGQQVTLRCSPKSGHDTVSWYQQALGQGPQFIFQYYEEEERQRGNFPDRFSGHQFPNYSSELNVNALLLGDSALYLCASSIDTRAGEKLFFGSGTQLSVL.

CDR3 in amino acids: CASSYSGTSGIYNEQFF. The CDR3 DNA follows: TGTGCCAGCAGTTACTCAGGGACTAGCGGGATATACAATGAGCAGTTCTTC. V and J are TRBV6-2 or TRBV6-3 and TRBJ2-1, with TRBD2 identical over 13 bases. Losses at the gene ends were 0 bases for V and 4 bases for J; bases not matched to a gene: 3. The CDR3 is 17 amino acids. CDR1 is MNHEY and CDR2 is SVGEGT in the germline V gene.

This clone has only one observation. V and J are TRBV6-5 and TRBJ2-7; TRBD1 matches at 8 bases. The CDR3 totals 14 residues. J gave up 5 bases and V 4 bases, and 7 bases lay outside the gene matches. Germline V gene sequence: CDR1 MNHEY, CDR2 SVGAGI. Written as DNA, the CDR3 is TGTGCCAGCAGTTCCCCAGGGGGCCTAGACGAGCAGTACTTC. This translates into CASSSPGGLDEQYF.

This chain uses TRBV5-5 with TRBJ2-7; a possible D gene is TRBD1 (6 bases). Germline assignment: CDR1 SGHKS and CDR2 YYEKEE (reference sequence). The CDR3 length is 14 residues. V was shortened by 2 bases and J by 1 base, with 10 bases between the two germline ends. Here the CDR3 DNA reads TGTGCCAGCAGCTTAACAGGGACGTCCTACGAGCAGTACTTC. Its translation: CASSLTGTSYEQYF.